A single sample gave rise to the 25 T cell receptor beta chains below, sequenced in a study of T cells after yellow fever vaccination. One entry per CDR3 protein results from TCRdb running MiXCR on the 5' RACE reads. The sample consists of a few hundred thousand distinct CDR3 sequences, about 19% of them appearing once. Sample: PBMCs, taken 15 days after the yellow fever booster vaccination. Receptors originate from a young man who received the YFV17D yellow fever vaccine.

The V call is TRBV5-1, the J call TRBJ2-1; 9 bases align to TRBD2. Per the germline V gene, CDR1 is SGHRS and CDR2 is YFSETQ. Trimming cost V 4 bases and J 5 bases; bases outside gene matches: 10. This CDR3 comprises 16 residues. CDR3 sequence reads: CASSPVRERGDNEQFF. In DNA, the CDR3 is TGCGCCAGCAGCCCGGTTAGGGAGCGGGGGGACAATGAGCAGTTCTTC. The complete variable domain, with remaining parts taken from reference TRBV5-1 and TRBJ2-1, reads KAGVTQTPRYLIKTRGQQVTLSCSPISGHRSVSWYQQTPGQGLQFLFEYFSETQRNKGNFPGRFSGRQFSNSRSEMNVSTLELGDSALYLCASSPVRERGDNEQFFGPGTRLTVL.

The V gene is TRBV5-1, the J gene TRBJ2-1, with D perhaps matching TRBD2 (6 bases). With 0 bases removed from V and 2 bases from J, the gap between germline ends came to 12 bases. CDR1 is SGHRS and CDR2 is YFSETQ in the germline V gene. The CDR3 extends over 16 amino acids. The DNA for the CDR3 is TGCGCCAGCAGCTTGGCCACGCGGGGACCCTACAATGAGCAGTTCTTC. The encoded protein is CASSLATRGPYNEQFF. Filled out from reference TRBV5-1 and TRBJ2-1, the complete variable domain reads KAGVTQTPRYLIKTRGQQVTLSCSPISGHRSVSWYQQTPGQGLQFLFEYFSETQRNKGNFPGRFSGRQFSNSRSEMNVSTLELGDSALYLCASSLATRGPYNEQFFGPGTRLTVL.

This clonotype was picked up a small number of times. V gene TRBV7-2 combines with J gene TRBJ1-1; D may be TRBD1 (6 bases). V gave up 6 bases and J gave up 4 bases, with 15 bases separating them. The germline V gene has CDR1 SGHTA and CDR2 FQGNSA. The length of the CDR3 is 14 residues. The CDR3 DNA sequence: TGTGCCAGCAGTCCCCGGGGGCCGGGCACTGAAGCTTTCTTT. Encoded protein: CASSPRGPGTEAFF.

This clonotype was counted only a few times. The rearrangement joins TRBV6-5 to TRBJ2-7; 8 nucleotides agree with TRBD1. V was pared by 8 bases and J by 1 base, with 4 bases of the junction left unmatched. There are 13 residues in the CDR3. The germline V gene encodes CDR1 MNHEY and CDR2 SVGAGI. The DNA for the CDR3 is TGTGCCAGCGTTGGACAGGGTTCCTACGAGCAGTACTTC. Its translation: CASVGQGSYEQYF.

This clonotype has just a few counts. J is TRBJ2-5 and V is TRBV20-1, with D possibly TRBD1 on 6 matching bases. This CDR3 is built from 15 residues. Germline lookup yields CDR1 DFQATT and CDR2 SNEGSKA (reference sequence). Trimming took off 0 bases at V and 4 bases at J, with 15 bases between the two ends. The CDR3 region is CSAREGAVLGETQYF. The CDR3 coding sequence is TGCAGTGCTAGAGAGGGGGCGGTACTGGGAGAGACCCAGTACTTC.

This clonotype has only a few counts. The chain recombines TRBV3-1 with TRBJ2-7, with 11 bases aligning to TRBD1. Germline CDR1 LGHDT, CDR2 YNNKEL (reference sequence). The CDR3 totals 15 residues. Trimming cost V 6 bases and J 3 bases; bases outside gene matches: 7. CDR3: CASSKPGTGGYEQYF. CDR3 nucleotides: TGTGCCAGCAGTAAGCCCGGGACAGGGGGCTACGAGCAGTACTTC.

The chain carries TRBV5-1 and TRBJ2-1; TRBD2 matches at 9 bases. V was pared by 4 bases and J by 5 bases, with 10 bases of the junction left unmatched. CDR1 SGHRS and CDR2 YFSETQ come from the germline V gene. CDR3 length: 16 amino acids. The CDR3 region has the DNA TGCGCCAGCAGCGGCCCGGGACTAGCCGGCAACAATGAGCAGTTCTTC. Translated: CASSGPGLAGNNEQFF. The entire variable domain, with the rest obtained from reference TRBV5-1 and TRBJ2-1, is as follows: KAGVTQTPRYLIKTRGQQVTLSCSPISGHRSVSWYQQTPGQGLQFLFEYFSETQRNKGNFPGRFSGRQFSNSRSEMNVSTLELGDSALYLCASSGPGLAGNNEQFFGPGTRLTVL.

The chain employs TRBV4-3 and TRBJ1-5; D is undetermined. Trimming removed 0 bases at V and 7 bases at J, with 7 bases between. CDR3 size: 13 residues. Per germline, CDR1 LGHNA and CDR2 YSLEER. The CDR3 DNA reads TGCGCCAGCAGCCAAGAGTCAGGCCAGCCCCAGCATTTT. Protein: CASSQESGQPQHF.

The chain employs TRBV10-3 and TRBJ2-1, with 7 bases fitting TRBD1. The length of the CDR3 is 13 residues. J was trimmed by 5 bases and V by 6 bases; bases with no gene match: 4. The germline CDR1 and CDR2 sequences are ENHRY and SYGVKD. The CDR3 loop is CAIRQGTDNEQFF. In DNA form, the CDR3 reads TGTGCCATCAGACAGGGGACCGACAATGAGCAGTTCTTC.

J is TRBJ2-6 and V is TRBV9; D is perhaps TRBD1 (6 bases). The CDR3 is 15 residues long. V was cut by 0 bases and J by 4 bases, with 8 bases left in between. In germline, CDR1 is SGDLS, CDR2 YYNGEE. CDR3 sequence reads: CASSVDRVGANVLTF. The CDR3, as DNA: TGTGCCAGCAGCGTAGACAGGGTCGGGGCCAACGTCCTGACTTTC.

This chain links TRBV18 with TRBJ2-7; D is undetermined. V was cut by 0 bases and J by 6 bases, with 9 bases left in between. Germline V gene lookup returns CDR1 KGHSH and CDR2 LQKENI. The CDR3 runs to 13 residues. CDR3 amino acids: CASSPPSSVEQYF. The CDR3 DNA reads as TGTGCCAGCTCACCACCGAGTTCAGTCGAGCAGTACTTC.

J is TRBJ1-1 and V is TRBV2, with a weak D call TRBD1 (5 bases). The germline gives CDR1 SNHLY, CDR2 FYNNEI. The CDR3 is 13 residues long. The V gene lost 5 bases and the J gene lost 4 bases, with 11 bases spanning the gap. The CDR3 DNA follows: TGTGCCAGCAGTACAGGACTAGGCACTGAAGCTTTCTTT. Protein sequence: CASSTGLGTEAFF.

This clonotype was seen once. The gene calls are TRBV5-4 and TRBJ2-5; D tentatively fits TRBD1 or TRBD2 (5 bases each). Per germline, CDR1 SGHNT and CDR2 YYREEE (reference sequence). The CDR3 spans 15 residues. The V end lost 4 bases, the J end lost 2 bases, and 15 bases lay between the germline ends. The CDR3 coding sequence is TGTGCCAGCAGCCCTGCCGGGGCGAGACAAGAGACCCAGTACTTC. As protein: CASSPAGARQETQYF.

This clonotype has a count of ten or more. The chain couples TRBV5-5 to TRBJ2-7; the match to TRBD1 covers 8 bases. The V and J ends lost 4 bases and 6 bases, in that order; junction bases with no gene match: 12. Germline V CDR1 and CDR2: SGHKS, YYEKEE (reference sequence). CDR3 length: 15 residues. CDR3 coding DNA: TGTGCCAGCAGCGTCCTCGGGCAGGGGGCGGTCGAGCAGTACTTC. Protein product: CASSVLGQGAVEQYF.

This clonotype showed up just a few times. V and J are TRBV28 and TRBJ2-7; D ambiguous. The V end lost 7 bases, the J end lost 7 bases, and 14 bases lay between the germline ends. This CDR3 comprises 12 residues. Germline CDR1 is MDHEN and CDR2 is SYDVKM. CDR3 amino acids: CASTSAHLEQYF. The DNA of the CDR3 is TGTGCCAGCACATCCGCCCACCTGGAGCAGTACTTC.

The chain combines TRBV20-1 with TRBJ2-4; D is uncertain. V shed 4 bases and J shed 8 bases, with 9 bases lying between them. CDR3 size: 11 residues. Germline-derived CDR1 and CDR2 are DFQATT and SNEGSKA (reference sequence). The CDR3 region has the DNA TGCAGTGCTACCCATTGGGACATTCAGTACTTC. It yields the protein CSATHWDIQYF.

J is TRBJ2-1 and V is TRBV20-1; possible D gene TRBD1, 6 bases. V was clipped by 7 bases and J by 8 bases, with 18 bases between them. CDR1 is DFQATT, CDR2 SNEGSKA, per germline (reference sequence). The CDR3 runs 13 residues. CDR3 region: CSVYSRDIYEQFF. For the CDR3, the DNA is TGCAGTGTCTATTCCCGGGACATCTATGAGCAGTTCTTC.

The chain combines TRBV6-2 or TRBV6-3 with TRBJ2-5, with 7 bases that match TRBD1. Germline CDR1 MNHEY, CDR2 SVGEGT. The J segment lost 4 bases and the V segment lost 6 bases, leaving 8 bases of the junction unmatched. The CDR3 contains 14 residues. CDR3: CASRTSGTAETQYF. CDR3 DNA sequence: TGTGCCAGCAGAACATCCGGGACAGCAGAGACCCAGTACTTC.

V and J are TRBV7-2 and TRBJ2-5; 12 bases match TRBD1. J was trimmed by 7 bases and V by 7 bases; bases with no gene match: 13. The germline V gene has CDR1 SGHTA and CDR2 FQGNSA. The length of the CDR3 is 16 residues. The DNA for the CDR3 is TGTGCCAGCAAACCGGGACAGGGGGCTCCCGGCGGGACCCAGTACTTC. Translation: CASKPGQGAPGGTQYF.

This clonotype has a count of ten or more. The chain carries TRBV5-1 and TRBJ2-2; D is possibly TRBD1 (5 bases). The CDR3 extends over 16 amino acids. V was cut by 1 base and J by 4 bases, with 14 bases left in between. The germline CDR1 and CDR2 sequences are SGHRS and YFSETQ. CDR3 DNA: TGCGCCAGCAGCTTGTCAGGCCAGGGTGGCACCGGGGAGCTGTTTTTT. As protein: CASSLSGQGGTGELFF.

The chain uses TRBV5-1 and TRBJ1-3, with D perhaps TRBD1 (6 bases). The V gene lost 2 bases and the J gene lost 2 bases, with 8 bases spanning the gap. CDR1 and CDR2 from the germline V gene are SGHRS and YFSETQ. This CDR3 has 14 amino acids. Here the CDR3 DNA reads TGCGCCAGCAGCTTAGGACAGCCTGGAAACACCATATATTTT. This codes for CASSLGQPGNTIYF. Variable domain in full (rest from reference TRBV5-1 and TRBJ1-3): KAGVTQTPRYLIKTRGQQVTLSCSPISGHRSVSWYQQTPGQGLQFLFEYFSETQRNKGNFPGRFSGRQFSNSRSEMNVSTLELGDSALYLCASSLGQPGNTIYFGEGSWLTVV.

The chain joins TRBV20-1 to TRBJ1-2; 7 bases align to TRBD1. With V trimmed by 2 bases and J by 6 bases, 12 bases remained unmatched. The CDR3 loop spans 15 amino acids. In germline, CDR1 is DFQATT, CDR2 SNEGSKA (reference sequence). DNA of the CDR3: TGCAGTGCTAGACGCCCGACAGGGAATATACATGGCTACACCTTC. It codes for CSARRPTGNIHGYTF.

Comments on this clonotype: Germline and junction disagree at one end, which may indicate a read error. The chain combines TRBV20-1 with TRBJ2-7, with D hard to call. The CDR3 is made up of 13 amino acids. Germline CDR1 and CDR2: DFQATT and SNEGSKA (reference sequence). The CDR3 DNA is TGCAGTGCCAGAGTCTTAGTTCCCCACGAGCAGTACTTC. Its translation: CSARVLVPHEQYF.

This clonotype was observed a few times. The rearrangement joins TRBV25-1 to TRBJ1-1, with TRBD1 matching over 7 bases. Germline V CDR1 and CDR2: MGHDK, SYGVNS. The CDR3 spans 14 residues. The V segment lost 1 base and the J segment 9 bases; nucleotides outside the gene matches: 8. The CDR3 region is CASSESEGARQAFF. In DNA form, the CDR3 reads TGTGCCAGCAGTGAATCAGAGGGGGCAAGGCAAGCTTTCTTT.

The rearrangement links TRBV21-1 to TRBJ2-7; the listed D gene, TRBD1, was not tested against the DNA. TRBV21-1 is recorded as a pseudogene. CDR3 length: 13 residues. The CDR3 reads CASSKVAGYEQYF. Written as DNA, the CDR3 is TGTGCCAGCAGCAAAGTAGCCGGGTACGAGCAGTACTTC.